A selection of T cell receptor beta chains follows, all from one sample in a study of identifying expanded T cells in peripheral blood. Using immunoSEQ multiplex PCR, the repertoire was profiled, and TCRdb retains in-frame clones only, with some absent. Of around 50,000 clones listed, around 90% are singletons. The sequenced sample consisted of blood. All receptors come from a person aged 18 to 70 in good health. CDR3s include the opening cysteine and the closing phenylalanine or tryptophan. The order of the fields is clone size, V gene, D gene, J gene, CDR3 protein, CDR3 DNA. D genes are given only for firm matches. Size is stated for part of the rows, as once, few or many counts, or as a class when the clone is expanded.

clone_size: few
v_call: TRBV14
d_call: .
j_call: TRBJ1-3
cdr3_aa: CASGISSGNTIYF
cdr3_nt: TGTGCCAGCGGGATTAGCTCTGGAAACACCATATATTTT

clone_size: .
v_call: TRBV6-1
d_call: TRBD1
j_call: TRBJ2-7
cdr3_aa: CASSVMVGQGSHEQYF
cdr3_nt: TGTGCCAGCAGTGTGATGGTGGGACAGGGTTCCCACGAGCAGTACTTC

clone_size: .
v_call: TRBV11-2
d_call: .
j_call: TRBJ2-7
cdr3_aa: CASSLDPGYYEQYF
cdr3_nt: TGTGCCAGCAGCTTAGATCCCGGGTACTACGAGCAGTACTTC

clone_size: .
v_call: TRBV2
d_call: TRBD1
j_call: TRBJ1-4
cdr3_aa: CASRRTGGSTNEKLFF
cdr3_nt: TGTGCCAGCAGGCGGACAGGGGGCTCAACTAATGAAAAACTGTTTTTT

clone_size: .
v_call: TRBV11-1
d_call: TRBD2
j_call: TRBJ2-7
cdr3_aa: CASSPLAGGTYEQYF
cdr3_nt: TGTGCCAGCAGCCCGTTAGCGGGAGGGACCTACGAGCAGTACTTC

clone_size: .
v_call: TRBV18
d_call: TRBD1
j_call: TRBJ2-7
cdr3_aa: CASSPGQAAMYEQYF
cdr3_nt: TGTGCCAGCTCTCCCGGACAGGCCGCTATGTACGAGCAGTACTTC

clone_size: .
v_call: TRBV5-4
d_call: .
j_call: TRBJ1-1
cdr3_aa: CASSLRGGTEAFF
cdr3_nt: TGTGCCAGCAGCTTGAGGGGGGGCACTGAAGCTTTCTTT

clone_size: .
v_call: TRBV30
d_call: TRBD1
j_call: TRBJ2-7
cdr3_aa: CAWSVPEERDRGHEQYF
cdr3_nt: TGTGCCTGGAGTGTACCGGAGGAGCGGGACAGGGGCCACGAGCAGTACTTC

clone_size: .
v_call: TRBV18
d_call: .
j_call: TRBJ2-7
cdr3_aa: CASSPRVGPSYEQYF
cdr3_nt: TGTGCCAGCTCACCACGTGTGGGGCCCTCCTACGAGCAGTACTTC

clone_size: .
v_call: TRBV7-2
d_call: .
j_call: TRBJ1-2
cdr3_aa: CASSPGGRFYGYTF
cdr3_nt: TGTGCCAGCAGCCCGGGGGGGCGCTTCTATGGCTACACCTTC

clone_size: .
v_call: TRBV5-4
d_call: TRBD1
j_call: TRBJ2-7
cdr3_aa: CASSQDRASYEQYF
cdr3_nt: TGTGCCAGCAGCCAAGACAGGGCATCCTACGAGCAGTACTTC

clone_size: .
v_call: TRBV6-5
d_call: TRBD1
j_call: TRBJ2-7
cdr3_aa: CASSYSGTGSVEQYF
cdr3_nt: TGTGCCAGCAGTTACTCCGGGACAGGTTCGGTCGAGCAGTACTTC